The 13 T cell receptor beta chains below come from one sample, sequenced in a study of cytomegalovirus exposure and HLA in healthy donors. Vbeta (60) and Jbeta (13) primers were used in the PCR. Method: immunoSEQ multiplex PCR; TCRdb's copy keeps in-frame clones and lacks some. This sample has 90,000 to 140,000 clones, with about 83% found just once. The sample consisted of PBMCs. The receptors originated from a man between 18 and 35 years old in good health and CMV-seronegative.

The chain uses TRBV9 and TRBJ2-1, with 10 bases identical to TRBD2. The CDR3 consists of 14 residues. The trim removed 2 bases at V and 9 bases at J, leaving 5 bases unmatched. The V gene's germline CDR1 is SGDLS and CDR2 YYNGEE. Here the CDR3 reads CASSVLAGGGEQFF. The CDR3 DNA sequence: TGTGCCAGCAGCGTGTTAGCGGGAGGAGGTGAGCAGTTCTTC.

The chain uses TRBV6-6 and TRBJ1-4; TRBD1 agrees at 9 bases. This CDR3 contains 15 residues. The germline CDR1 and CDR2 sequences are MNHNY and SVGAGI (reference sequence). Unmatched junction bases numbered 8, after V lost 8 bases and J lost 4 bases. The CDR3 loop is CASGKWDRDNEKLFF. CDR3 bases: TGTGCCAGCGGAAAGTGGGACAGGGATAATGAAAAACTGTTTTTT.

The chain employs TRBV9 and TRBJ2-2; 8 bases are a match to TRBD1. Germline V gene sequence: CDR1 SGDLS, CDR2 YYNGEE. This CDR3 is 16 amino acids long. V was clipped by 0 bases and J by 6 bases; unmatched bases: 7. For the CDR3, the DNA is TGTGCCAGCAGCGTAGGACAGGGGACCTGGGCCGGGGAGCTGTTTTTT. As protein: CASSVGQGTWAGELFF.

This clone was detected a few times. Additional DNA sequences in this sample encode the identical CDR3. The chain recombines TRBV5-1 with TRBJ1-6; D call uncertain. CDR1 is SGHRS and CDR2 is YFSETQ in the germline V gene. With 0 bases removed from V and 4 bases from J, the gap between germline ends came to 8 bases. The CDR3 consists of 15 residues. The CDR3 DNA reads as TGCGCCAGCAGCTTGGAGGGAGGTTATAATTCACCCCTCCACTTT. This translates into CASSLEGGYNSPLHF.

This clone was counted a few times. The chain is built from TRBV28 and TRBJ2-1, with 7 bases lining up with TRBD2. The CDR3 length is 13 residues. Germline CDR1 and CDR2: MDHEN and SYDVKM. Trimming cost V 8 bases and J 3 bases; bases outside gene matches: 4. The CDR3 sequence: CASGRAIYNEQFF. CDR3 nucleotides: TGTGCCAGCGGGAGGGCCATCTACAATGAGCAGTTCTTC.

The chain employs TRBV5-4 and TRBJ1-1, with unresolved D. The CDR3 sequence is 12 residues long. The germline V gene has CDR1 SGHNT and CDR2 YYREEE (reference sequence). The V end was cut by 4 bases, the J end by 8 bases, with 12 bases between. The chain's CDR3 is CASSPPGREAFF. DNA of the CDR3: TGTGCCAGCAGCCCACCGGGAAGAGAAGCTTTCTTT.

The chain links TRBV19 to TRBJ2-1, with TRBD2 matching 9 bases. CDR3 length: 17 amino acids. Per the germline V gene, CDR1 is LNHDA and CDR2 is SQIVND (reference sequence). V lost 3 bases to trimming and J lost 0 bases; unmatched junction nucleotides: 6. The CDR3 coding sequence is TGTGCCAGTAGTATGGGACTAGCTCGGAGCTCCTACAATGAGCAGTTCTTC. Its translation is CASSMGLARSSYNEQFF.

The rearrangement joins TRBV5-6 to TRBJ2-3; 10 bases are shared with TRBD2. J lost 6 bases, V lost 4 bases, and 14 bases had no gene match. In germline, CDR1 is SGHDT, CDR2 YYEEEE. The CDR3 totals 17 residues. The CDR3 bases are TGTGCCAGCAGCCAGGTTCTAGCGGGAGTTGGTACCGATACGCAGTATTTT. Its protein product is CASSQVLAGVGTDTQYF.

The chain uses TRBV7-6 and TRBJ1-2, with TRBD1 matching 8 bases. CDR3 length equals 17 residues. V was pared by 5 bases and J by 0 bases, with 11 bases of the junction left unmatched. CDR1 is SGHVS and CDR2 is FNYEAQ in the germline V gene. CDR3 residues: CASSPRPQGVANYGYTF. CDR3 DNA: TGTGCCAGCAGCCCCAGACCACAGGGGGTAGCTAACTATGGCTACACCTTC. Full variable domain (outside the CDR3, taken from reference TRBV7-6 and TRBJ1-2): GAGVSQSPRYKVTKRGQDVALRCDPISGHVSLYWYRQALGQGPEFLTYFNYEAQQDKSGLPNDRFSAERPEGSISTLTIQRTEQRDSAMYRCASSPRPQGVANYGYTFGSGTRLTVV.

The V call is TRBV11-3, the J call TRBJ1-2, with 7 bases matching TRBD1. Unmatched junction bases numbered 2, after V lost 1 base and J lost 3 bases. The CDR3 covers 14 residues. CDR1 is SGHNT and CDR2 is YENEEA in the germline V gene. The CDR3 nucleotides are TGTGCCAGCAGCTTAGGACAGGGTTACTATGGCTACACCTTC. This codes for CASSLGQGYYGYTF.

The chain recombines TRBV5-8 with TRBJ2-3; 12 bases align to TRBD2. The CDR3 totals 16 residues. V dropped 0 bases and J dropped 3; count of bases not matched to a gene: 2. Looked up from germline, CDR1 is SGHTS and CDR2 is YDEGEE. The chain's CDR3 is CASSLAGTSGTDTQYF. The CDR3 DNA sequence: TGTGCCAGCAGCTTGGCCGGGACTAGCGGGACAGATACGCAGTATTTT.

CDR3 nucleotides: TGTGCCAGCAGCCAAAGGGACAGTATGAACACTGAAGCTTTCTTT. Translation: CASSQRDSMNTEAFF. The chain combines TRBV7-8 with TRBJ1-1, with 7 bases lining up with TRBD1. The V gene's germline CDR1 is SGHVS and CDR2 FQNEAQ. This CDR3 spans 15 amino acids. The ends lost 5 bases at V and 0 bases at J; junction bases unmatched: 6.

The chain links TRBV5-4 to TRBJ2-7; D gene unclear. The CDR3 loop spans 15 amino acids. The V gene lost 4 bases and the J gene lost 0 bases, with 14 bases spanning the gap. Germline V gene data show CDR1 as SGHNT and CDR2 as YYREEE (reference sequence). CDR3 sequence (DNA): TGTGCCAGCAGCCCCTCACAGCCCCACTCCTACGAGCAGTACTTC. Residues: CASSPSQPHSYEQYF.